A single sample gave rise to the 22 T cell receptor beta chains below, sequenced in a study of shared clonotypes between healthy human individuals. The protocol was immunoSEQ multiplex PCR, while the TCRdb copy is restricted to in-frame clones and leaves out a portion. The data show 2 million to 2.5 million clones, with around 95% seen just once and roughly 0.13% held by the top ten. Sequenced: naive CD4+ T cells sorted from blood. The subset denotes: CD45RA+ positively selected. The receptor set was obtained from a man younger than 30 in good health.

CDR3 nucleotides: TGCGCCAGCCCCAGGGGAGTTGGGTCACCCCTCCACTTT. It encodes CASPRGVGSPLHF. The chain has TRBV10-1 and TRBJ1-6; possibly TRBD1 for D (6 bases). CDR3 length: 13 residues. CDR1 WNHNN and CDR2 SYGVQD come from the germline V gene (reference sequence). The V gene lost 8 bases and the J gene lost 10 bases, with 15 bases spanning the gap.

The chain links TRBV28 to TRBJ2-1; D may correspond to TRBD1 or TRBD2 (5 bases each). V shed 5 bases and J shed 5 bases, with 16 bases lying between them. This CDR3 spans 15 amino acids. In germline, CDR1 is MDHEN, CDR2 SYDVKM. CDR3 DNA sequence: TGTGCCAGCAGTAGCGCCGGGACCCTCAACAATGAGCAGTTCTTC. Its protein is CASSSAGTLNNEQFF.

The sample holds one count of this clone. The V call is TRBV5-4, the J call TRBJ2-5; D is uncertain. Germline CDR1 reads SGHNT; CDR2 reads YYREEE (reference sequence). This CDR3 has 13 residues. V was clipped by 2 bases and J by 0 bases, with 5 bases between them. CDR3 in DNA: TGTGCCAGCAGCTTTGGCAACCAAGAGACCCAGTACTTC. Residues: CASSFGNQETQYF.

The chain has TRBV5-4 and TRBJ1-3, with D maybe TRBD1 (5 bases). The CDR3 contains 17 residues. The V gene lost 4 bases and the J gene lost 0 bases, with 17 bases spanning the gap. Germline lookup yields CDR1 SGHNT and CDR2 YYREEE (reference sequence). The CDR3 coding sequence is TGTGCCAGCAGCCGGGGGACGCCATCTTCCTCTGGAAACACCATATATTTT. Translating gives CASSRGTPSSSGNTIYF.

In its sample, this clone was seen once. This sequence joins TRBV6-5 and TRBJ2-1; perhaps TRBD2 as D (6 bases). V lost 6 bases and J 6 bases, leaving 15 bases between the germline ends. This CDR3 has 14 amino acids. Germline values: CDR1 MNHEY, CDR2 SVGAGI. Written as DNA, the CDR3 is TGTGCCAGCAGACCGGGACTCTCGGGCAATGAGCAGTTCTTC. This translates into CASRPGLSGNEQFF.

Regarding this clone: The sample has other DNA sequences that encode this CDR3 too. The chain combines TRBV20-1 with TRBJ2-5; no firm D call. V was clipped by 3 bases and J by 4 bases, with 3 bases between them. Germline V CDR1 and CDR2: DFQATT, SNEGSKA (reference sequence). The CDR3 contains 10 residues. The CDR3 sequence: CSARGETQYF. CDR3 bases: TGCAGTGCTAGGGGAGAGACCCAGTACTTC.

In DNA form, the CDR3 reads TGTGCCAGCATCCGGGGGGGATCCTTAAAGAACACTGAAGCTTTCTTT. Protein product: CASIRGGSLKNTEAFF. The chain employs TRBV7-2 and TRBJ1-1; tentative D call: TRBD1 (5 bases). Deletions cut 7 bases from V and 1 base from J, with 19 bases between. Germline V lookup: CDR1 SGHTA, CDR2 FQGNSA. The CDR3 length is 16 residues.

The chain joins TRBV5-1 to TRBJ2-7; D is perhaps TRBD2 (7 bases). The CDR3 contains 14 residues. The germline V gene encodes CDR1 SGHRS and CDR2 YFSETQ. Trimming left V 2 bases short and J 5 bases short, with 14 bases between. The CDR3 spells CASSFGGREDEQYF. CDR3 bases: TGCGCCAGCAGCTTCGGGGGGCGCGAAGACGAGCAGTACTTC.

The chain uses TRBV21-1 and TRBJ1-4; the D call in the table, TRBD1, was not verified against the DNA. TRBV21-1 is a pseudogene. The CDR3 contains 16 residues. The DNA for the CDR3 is TGTGCCAGCACCTCGACAGGGGTGTCGACTAATGAAAAACTGTTTTTT. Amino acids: CASTSTGVSTNEKLFF.

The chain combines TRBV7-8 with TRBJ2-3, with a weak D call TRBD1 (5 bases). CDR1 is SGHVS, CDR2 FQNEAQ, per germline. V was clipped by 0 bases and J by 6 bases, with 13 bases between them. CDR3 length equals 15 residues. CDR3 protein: CASSLASGPGDTQYF. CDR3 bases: TGTGCCAGCAGCTTAGCGTCAGGCCCAGGGGATACGCAGTATTTT. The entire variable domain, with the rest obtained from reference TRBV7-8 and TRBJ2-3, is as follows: GAGVSQSPRYKVAKRGQDVALRCDPISGHVSLFWYQQALGQGPEFLTYFQNEAQLDKSGLPSDRFFAERPEGSVSTLKIQRTQQEDSAVYLCASSLASGPGDTQYFGPGTRLTVL.

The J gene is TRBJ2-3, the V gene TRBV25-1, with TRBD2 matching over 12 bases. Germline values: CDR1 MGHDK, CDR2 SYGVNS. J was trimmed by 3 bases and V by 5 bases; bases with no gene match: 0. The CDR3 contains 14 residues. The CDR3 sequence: CASSLAGGTDTQYF. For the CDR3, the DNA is TGTGCCAGCAGTCTAGCGGGAGGGACAGATACGCAGTATTTT.

In DNA, the CDR3 is TGTGCCAGCAGTGAAGCGGCCGGGAGGGCCGCCGGGGAGCTGTTTTTT. This encodes CASSEAAGRAAGELFF. The chain joins TRBV2 to TRBJ2-2, with TRBD2 matching 8 bases. The CDR3 loop spans 16 amino acids. The V and J ends lost 0 bases and 6 bases, in that order; junction bases with no gene match: 6. The germline V gene encodes CDR1 SNHLY and CDR2 FYNNEI. Together with reference TRBV2 and TRBJ2-2, the CDR3 gives the full variable domain: EPEVTQTPSHQVTQMGQEVILRCVPISNHLYFYWYRQILGQKVEFLVSFYNNEISEKSEIFDDQFSVERPDGSNFTLKIRSTKLEDSAMYFCASSEAAGRAAGELFFGEGSRLTVL.

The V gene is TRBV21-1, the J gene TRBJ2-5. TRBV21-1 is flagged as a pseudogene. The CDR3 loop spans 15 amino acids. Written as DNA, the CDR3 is TGTGCCAGCAGCCCCTCCCCGGGGACCGGGGAGACCCAGTACTTC. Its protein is CASSPSPGTGETQYF.

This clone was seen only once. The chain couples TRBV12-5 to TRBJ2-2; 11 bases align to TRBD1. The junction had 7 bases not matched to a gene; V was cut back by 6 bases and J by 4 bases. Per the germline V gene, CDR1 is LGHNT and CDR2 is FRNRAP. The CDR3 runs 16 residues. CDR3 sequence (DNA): TGTGCTAGTGGGTTCGTGGGACAGGGGGTCACCGGGGAGCTGTTTTTT. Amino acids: CASGFVGQGVTGELFF. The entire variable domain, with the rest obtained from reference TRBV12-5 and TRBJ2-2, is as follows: DARVTQTPRHKVTEMGQEVTMRCQPILGHNTVFWYRQTMMQGLELLAYFRNRAPLDDSGMPKDRFSAEMPDATLATLKIQPSEPRDSAVYFCASGFVGQGVTGELFFGEGSRLTVL.

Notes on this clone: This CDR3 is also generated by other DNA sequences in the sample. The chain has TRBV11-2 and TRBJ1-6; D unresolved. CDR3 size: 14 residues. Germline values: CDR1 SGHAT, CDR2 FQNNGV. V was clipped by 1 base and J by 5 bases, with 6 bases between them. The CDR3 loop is CASSLAGNNSPLHF. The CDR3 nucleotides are TGTGCCAGCAGCTTAGCAGGAAATAATTCACCCCTCCACTTT.

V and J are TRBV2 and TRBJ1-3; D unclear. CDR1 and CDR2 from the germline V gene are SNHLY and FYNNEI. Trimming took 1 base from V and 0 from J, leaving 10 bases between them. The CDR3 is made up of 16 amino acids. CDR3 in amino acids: CASSEESISSGNTIYF. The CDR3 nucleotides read TGTGCCAGCAGTGAAGAGTCGATCAGCTCTGGAAACACCATATATTTT.

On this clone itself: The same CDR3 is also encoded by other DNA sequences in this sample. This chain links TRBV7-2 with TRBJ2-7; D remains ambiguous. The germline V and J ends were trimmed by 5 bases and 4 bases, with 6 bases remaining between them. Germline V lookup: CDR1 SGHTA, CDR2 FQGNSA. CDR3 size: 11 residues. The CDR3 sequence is CASSPSYEQYF. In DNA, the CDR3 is TGTGCCAGCAGCCCCAGTTACGAGCAGTACTTC.

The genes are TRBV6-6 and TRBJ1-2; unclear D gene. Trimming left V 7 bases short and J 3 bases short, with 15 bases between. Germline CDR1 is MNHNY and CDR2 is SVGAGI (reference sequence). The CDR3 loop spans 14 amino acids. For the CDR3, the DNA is TGTGCCAGCACAGAACAAGGGATCTACTATGGCTACACCTTC. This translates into CASTEQGIYYGYTF.

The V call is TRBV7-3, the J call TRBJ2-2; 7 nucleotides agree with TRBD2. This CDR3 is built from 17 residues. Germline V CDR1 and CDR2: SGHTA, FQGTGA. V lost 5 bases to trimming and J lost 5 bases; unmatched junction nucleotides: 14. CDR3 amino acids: CASSLRGSSGGTGELFF. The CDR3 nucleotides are TGTGCCAGCAGCCTTCGGGGATCTAGCGGCGGGACCGGGGAGCTGTTTTTT.

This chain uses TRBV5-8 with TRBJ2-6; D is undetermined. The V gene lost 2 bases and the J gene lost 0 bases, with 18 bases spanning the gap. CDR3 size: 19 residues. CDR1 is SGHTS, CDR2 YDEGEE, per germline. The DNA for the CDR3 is TGTGCCAGCAGCTTCCAAGGGTTAATCCTTAACTCTGGGGCCAACGTCCTGACTTTC. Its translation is CASSFQGLILNSGANVLTF.

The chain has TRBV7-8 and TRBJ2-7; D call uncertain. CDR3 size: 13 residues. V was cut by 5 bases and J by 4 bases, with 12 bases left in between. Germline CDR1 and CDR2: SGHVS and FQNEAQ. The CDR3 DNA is TGTGCCAGCAGCCCCCGTCCAGAATACGAGCAGTACTTC. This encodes CASSPRPEYEQYF.

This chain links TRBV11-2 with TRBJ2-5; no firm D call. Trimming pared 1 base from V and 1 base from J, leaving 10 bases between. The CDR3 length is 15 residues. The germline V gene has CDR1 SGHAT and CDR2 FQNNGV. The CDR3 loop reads CASSLVFGSQETQYF. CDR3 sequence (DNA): TGTGCCAGCAGCTTAGTTTTTGGCAGCCAAGAGACCCAGTACTTC.